The clone carrying this T cell receptor (beta chain) has just a few counts. Antigen unknown. The data originate from a study of T-cell memory formation after mild COVID-19. General study points: Later expanders leaned CD4+, whereas day 15 to 85 contracting clones were balanced CD4/CD8.

Each CDR3 protein is one row after TCRdb ran MiXCR on the 5' RACE reads. The sample shows roughly 110,000 distinct CDR3 sequences, 15% to 20% of them seen only once. This TCR derives from an adult woman who had mild COVID-19 (a few samples of this study predate the infection). Cell type and time point are not known. The sequenced sample was PBMCs or a T cell subset sorted from them (not recorded which).

CDR3: CASSNDPRELFF. The CDR3 DNA sequence: TGTGCCAGCAGTAACGACCCAAGGGAGCTGTTTTTT. The chain carries TRBV6-2 or TRBV6-3 and TRBJ2-2, with D hard to call. The germline V gene has CDR1 MNHEY and CDR2 SVGEGT. This CDR3 comprises 12 residues. V was clipped by 5 bases and J by 9 bases, with 10 bases between them.